Listed below are T cell receptor beta chains from one sample, sequenced in a study of T cell responses to AZD1222 COVID-19 vaccine. TCRdb's table, derived via immunoSEQ multiplex PCR, lists solely in-frame clones and lacks some. The data hold approximately 150,000 clones, with more than 80% observed a single time. Sequenced here: peripheral blood, sampled on day 0 of AZD1222 vaccination. Source of these receptors: an adult in good health. Each CDR3 is given with its conserved first and last residue. Each record gives: V gene, clone size, J gene, D gene, CDR3 protein, CDR3 DNA. A D gene is named only where the DNA matches it firmly. Clone sizes are given selectively: once, few, many, or a class where the clone is expanded.

TRBV25-1	-	TRBJ1-2	-	CASSDSGRVGGYTF	TGTGCCAGCAGTGATTCAGGGAGGGTCGGTGGCTACACCTTC
TRBV6-2/TRBV6-3	once	TRBJ2-7	-	CASSPQGRRTYEQYF	TGTGCCAGCAGTCCCCAAGGGAGGCGAACCTACGAGCAGTACTTC
TRBV5-4	-	TRBJ2-5	TRBD2	CASSLAGTRVQETQYF	TGTGCCAGCAGCTTGGCCGGGACTAGGGTCCAAGAGACCCAGTACTTC
TRBV7-9	-	TRBJ2-1	TRBD2	CASSLAGGDNEQFF	TGTGCCAGCAGCTTAGCGGGAGGGGACAATGAGCAGTTCTTC
TRBV6-1	-	TRBJ2-1	TRBD2	CASSAHGLAGGSSYNEQFF	TGTGCCAGCAGTGCCCACGGACTAGCGGGGGGGAGCTCCTACAATGAGCAGTTCTTC
TRBV11-2	once	TRBJ2-7	-	CASSLGPGGAYEQYF	TGTGCCAGCAGCTTAGGGCCCGGGGGCGCGTACGAGCAGTACTTC
TRBV5-6	-	TRBJ1-2	-	CASSLGQFGRRGYTF	TGTGCCAGCAGCTTGGGGCAGTTCGGCCGCCGTGGCTACACCTTC
TRBV19	-	TRBJ1-4	-	CASTYSRSSGEKLFF	TGTGCCAGTACCTACAGTCGATCGTCTGGTGAAAAACTGTTTTTT
TRBV19	-	TRBJ1-2	TRBD1	CASLPRDRVYGYTF	TGTGCCAGTCTGCCTCGGGACAGGGTCTATGGCTACACCTTC
TRBV7-2	-	TRBJ1-2	-	CASSRPGQFVGYTF	TGTGCCAGCAGCCGCCCCGGACAGTTCGTAGGCTACACCTTC
TRBV5-4	-	TRBJ1-3	-	CASSFGVPAGNTIYF	TGTGCCAGCAGCTTTGGCGTTCCGGCTGGAAACACCATATATTTT
TRBV9	-	TRBJ2-7	TRBD2	CASSGGTSSTEQYF	TGTGCCAGCAGCGGGGGGACTAGCAGTACCGAGCAGTACTTC
TRBV6-6	-	TRBJ1-3	-	CASSYSNSNGNTIYF	TGTGCCAGCAGTTACTCCAACAGTAATGGAAACACCATATATTTT
TRBV19	-	TRBJ1-3	-	CASIKTGLGNTIYF	TGTGCCAGCATTAAGACAGGTCTTGGAAACACCATATATTTT
TRBV18	-	TRBJ2-1	TRBD1	CASSLPGQGPYNEQFF	TGTGCCAGCTCACTCCCTGGACAGGGGCCATACAATGAGCAGTTCTTC
TRBV11-2	-	TRBJ2-7	-	CASSLVDPYEQYF	TGTGCCAGCAGCTTAGTAGACCCCTACGAGCAGTACTTC
TRBV15	once	TRBJ1-6	-	CATSRASLNSPLHF	TGTGCCACCAGCAGGGCGAGCTTAAATTCACCCCTCCACTTT
TRBV11-2	-	TRBJ2-3	TRBD2	CASSLSVTSGSTDTQYF	TGTGCCAGCAGCTTATCAGTGACTAGCGGAAGCACAGATACGCAGTATTTT
TRBV27	-	TRBJ2-5	TRBD2	CASSLSAVPSGGGRETQYF	TGTGCCAGCAGTTTATCCGCCGTCCCTAGCGGGGGGGGACGAGAGACCCAGTACTTC
TRBV6-5	-	TRBJ2-7	TRBD2	CASRLAGGSVSEQYF	TGTGCCAGCCGACTAGCGGGAGGCTCGGTCTCCGAGCAGTACTTC
TRBV21-1	few	TRBJ1-3	-	CASSKDGEKAGNTIYF	TGTGCCAGCAGCAAAGATGGCGAGAAGGCAGGAAACACCATATATTTT
TRBV5-4	-	TRBJ1-6	-	CASSSGVVNSPLHF	TGTGCCAGCAGCTCAGGGGTGGTCAATTCACCCCTCCACTTT
TRBV27	once	TRBJ1-2	-	CASSLRYGRDINYGYTF	TGTGCCAGCAGTTTAAGGTACGGTCGGGACATCAACTATGGCTACACCTTC
TRBV5-1	-	TRBJ1-4	-	CASSPGATNEKLFF	TGCGCCAGCAGCCCAGGGGCAACTAATGAAAAACTGTTTTTT
TRBV7-6	-	TRBJ1-1	TRBD1	CASSLGGRGRNTEAFF	TGTGCCAGCAGCTTAGGAGGTAGGGGGCGGAACACTGAAGCTTTCTTT
TRBV18	-	TRBJ1-5	-	CASSSRDTNQPQHF	TGTGCCAGCTCATCCCGGGACACCAATCAGCCCCAGCATTTT
TRBV25-1	-	TRBJ1-4	-	CASSPLTRESEKLFF	TGTGCCAGCAGTCCTCTTACCCGGGAGAGCGAAAAACTGTTTTTT
TRBV2	-	TRBJ2-1	-	CASRNEPNLGNEQFF	TGTGCCAGCAGGAACGAACCAAACCTCGGGAATGAGCAGTTCTTC
TRBV4-3	-	TRBJ1-2	-	CASSSLQGAAYGYTF	TGCGCCAGCAGCTCGCTCCAGGGTGCGGCTTATGGCTACACCTTC
TRBV2	-	TRBJ2-4	TRBD1	CASSDRGRDIQYF	TGTGCCAGCAGTGACAGGGGGCGGGACATTCAGTACTTC